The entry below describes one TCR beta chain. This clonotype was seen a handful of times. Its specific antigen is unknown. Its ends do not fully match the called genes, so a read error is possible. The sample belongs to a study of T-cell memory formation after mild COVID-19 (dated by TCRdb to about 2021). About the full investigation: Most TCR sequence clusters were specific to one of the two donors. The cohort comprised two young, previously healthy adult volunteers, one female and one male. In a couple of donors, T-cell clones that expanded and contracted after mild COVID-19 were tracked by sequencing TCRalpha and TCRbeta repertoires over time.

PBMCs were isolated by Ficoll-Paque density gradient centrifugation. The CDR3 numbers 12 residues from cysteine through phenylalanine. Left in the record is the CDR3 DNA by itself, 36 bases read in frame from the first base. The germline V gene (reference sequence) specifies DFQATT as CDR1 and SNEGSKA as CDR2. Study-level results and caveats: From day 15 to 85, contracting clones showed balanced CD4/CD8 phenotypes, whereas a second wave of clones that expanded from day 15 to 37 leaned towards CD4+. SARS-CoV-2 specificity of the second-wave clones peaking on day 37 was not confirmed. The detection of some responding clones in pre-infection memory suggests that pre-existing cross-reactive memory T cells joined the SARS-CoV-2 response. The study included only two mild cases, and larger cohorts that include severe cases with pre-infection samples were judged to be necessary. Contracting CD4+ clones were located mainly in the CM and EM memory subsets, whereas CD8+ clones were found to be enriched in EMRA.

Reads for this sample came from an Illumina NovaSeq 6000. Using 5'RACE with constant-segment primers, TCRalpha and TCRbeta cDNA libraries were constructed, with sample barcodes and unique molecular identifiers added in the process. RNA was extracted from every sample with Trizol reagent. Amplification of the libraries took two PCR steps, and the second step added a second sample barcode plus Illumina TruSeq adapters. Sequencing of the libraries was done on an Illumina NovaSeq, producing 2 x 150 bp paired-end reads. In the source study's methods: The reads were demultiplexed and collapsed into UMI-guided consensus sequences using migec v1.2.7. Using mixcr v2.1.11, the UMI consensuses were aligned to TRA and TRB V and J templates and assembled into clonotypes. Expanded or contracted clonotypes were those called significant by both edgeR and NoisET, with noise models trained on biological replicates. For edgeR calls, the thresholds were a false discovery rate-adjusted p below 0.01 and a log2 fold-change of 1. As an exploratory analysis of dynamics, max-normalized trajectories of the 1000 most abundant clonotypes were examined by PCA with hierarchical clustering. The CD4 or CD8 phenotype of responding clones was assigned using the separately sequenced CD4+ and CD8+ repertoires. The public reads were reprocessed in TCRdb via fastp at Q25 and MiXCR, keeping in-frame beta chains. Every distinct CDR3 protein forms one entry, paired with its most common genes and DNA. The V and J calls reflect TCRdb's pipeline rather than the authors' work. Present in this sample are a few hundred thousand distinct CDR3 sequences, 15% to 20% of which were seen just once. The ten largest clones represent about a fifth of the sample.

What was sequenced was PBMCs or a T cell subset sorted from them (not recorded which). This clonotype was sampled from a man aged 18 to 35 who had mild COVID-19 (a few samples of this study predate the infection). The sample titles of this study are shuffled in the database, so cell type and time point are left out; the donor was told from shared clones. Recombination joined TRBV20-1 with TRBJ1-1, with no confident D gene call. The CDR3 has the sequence CRATLPDREAFF. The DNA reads TGCAGGGCTACGCTCCCGGACCGCGAAGCTTTCTTT.